A single sample gave rise to the 30 T cell receptor beta chains below, sequenced in a study of regulatory T cells in long-lasting Graves disease. Assembly of TCR beta libraries relied on iRepertoire HTBI primers together with Arm-PCR of CDR3 regions. MiXCR was run by TCRdb on the multiplex PCR reads, yielding one entry per CDR3 protein. The profile covers about 470,000 distinct CDR3 sequences, with around 21% appearing a single time and 7.8% taken by the ten largest. Time point indicated: persistent/refractory GD, antithyroid drugs over 5 years with positive TRAb. PBMC RNA served as the TCR library source. Sequenced here: peripheral blood mononuclear cells (PBMCs), sampled when the disease was refractory, from a patient treated with antithyroid drugs. Receptor source: a female donor with Graves disease.

This clonotype was observed many times. The V gene is TRBV7-2, the J gene TRBJ1-5; 11 bases align to TRBD1. CDR3 length: 15 residues. With V trimmed by 2 bases and J by 6 bases, 3 bases remained unmatched. Per the germline V gene, CDR1 is SGHTA and CDR2 is FQGNSA. The CDR3 coding sequence is TGTGCCAGCAGCTTAATGGGACAGGGGGTTCAGCCCCAGCATTTT. This codes for CASSLMGQGVQPQHF.

This clonotype was seen a handful of times. The chain is built from TRBV6-7 and TRBJ1-2, with D tentatively TRBD1 (6 bases). TRBV6-7 is an ORF for which the function is uncertain. The germline V and J ends were trimmed by 2 bases and 3 bases, with 13 bases remaining between them. The CDR3 consists of 15 residues. The CDR3, as DNA: TGTGCCAGCAGTTACCCTGAGGGGGGAGACTATGGCTACACCTTC. It yields the protein CASSYPEGGDYGYTF.

This clonotype has a count of ten or more. This chain joins TRBV29-1 and TRBJ1-5; 7 positions agree with TRBD1. CDR3 length: 12 residues. Per the germline V gene, CDR1 is SQVTM and CDR2 is ANQGSEA. The J segment lost 7 bases and the V segment lost 6 bases, leaving 6 bases of the junction unmatched. CDR3 coding DNA: TGCAGCGTCGGCGACAGGGACCAGCCCCAGCATTTT. Protein product: CSVGDRDQPQHF.

This clonotype was seen at least ten times. This chain connects TRBV2 to TRBJ2-7; D might be TRBD1 or TRBD2, each matching 5 bases. The germline V gene encodes CDR1 SNHLY and CDR2 FYNNEI. V lost 10 bases and J 3 bases, leaving 19 bases between the germline ends. The CDR3 consists of 14 residues. The CDR3: CANSRDPQFYEQYF. The CDR3 DNA follows: TGTGCCAATTCCCGGGACCCTCAATTCTACGAGCAGTACTTC.

This clonotype came up many times. The V and J genes are TRBV28 and TRBJ2-7; 10 positions agree with TRBD2. The CDR3 covers 15 residues. Trimming took 8 bases from V and 0 from J; bases not matched to a gene: 7. Germline V gene lookup returns CDR1 MDHEN and CDR2 SYDVKM. The CDR3: CASGSPSGSSYEQYF. CDR3 bases: TGTGCCAGCGGGTCCCCTAGCGGGAGCTCCTACGAGCAGTACTTC.

The rearrangement joins TRBV3-1 to TRBJ1-1; 9 nucleotides align to TRBD1. The CDR3 length is 17 residues. Trimming took 0 bases from V and 0 from J; bases not matched to a gene: 5. From germline, CDR1 is LGHDT and CDR2 YNNKEL (reference sequence). The CDR3 region has the DNA TGTGCCAGCAGCCAAGACCGGACAGGGGTTGTGAACACTGAAGCTTTCTTT. Its translation is CASSQDRTGVVNTEAFF. The whole variable domain, remainder taken from reference TRBV3-1 and TRBJ1-1, is DTAVSQTPKYLVTQMGNDKSIKCEQNLGHDTMYWYKQDSKKFLKIMFSYNNKELIINETVPNRFSPKSPDKAHLNLHINSLELGDSAVYFCASSQDRTGVVNTEAFFGQGTRLTVV.

In the case of this clonotype: At one of its ends the junction is not consistent with the germline gene, which may arise from a read error. The V and J genes are TRBV12-3 or TRBV12-4 and TRBJ1-2, with TRBD1 identical over 10 bases. The CDR3 is 13 amino acids. CDR3 in DNA: TGTGCCAGCAGCACGGGACAGGGGATCGGCTGCACCTTC. Its translation: CASSTGQGIGCTF.

This clonotype was counted only a few times. The V gene is TRBV30, the J gene TRBJ1-1; D ambiguous. The CDR3 totals 12 residues. V gave up 1 base and J gave up 8 bases, with 11 bases separating them. CDR1 is GTSNPN and CDR2 is SVGIG in the germline V gene (reference sequence). The CDR3 reads CAWSAFSGEAFF. Here the CDR3 DNA reads TGTGCCTGGAGTGCCTTTTCCGGAGAAGCTTTCTTT.

The rearrangement links TRBV29-1 to TRBJ1-2, with 9 bases that match TRBD1. Trimming took 5 bases from V and 2 from J; bases not matched to a gene: 3. This CDR3 has 13 residues. The germline V gene has CDR1 SQVTM and CDR2 ANQGSEA. The chain's CDR3 is CSVTTGGNYGYTF. The CDR3, as DNA: TGCAGCGTTACTACAGGGGGCAACTATGGCTACACCTTC.

This clonotype was seen more than once but under ten times. The V gene is TRBV2, the J gene TRBJ2-3; D unresolved. This CDR3 comprises 14 residues. Germline CDR1 and CDR2: SNHLY and FYNNEI. V lost 2 bases and J 6 bases, leaving 12 bases between the germline ends. CDR3 coding DNA: TGTGCCAGCAGTGAACTTCTGGGATTTGATACGCAGTATTTT. This encodes CASSELLGFDTQYF.

This clonotype was seen ten or more times. The V and J genes are TRBV15 and TRBJ1-4, with 8 bases fitting TRBD1. The ends lost 8 bases at V and 6 bases at J; junction bases unmatched: 5. Germline V gene lookup returns CDR1 LNHNV and CDR2 YYDKDF (reference sequence). CDR3 length: 13 amino acids. Here the CDR3 DNA reads TGTGCCACCCACGGACAGGGAGATGAAAAACTGTTTTTT. Amino acid sequence: CATHGQGDEKLFF.

Points on this clonotype: This may be a read error, as it is one base from a much larger clone. This is likely a read error, given that the CDR3 carries no conserved phenylalanine or tryptophan at its end. The V call is TRBV6-5, the J call TRBJ2-7; D is uncertain. Trimming took 3 bases from V and 2 from J, leaving 8 bases between them. The CDR3 length is 13 residues. Per germline, CDR1 MNHEY and CDR2 SVGAGI. Written as DNA, the CDR3 is TGTGCCAGCAGTTATATTTCCGCCTACGAGCAGTACTTA. It encodes CASSYISAYEQYL.

Many counts were recorded for this clonotype. V and J are TRBV7-2 and TRBJ1-3; D ambiguous. V was trimmed by 5 bases and J by 11 bases, leaving 16 bases between them. The CDR3 contains 13 residues. Germline CDR1 reads SGHTA; CDR2 reads FQGNSA. The DNA of the CDR3 is TGTGCCAGCAGCAGCCGCGCCCAAGGATCCATATATTTT. Translating it yields CASSSRAQGSIYF.

There are many counts of this clonotype. The chain uses TRBV5-5 and TRBJ2-5; D remains unclear. Germline values: CDR1 SGHKS, CDR2 YYEKEE (reference sequence). V lost 1 base and J lost 5, with 12 bases in between. The CDR3 contains 14 residues. The CDR3 nucleotides are TGTGCCAGCAGCTTGATGGTAGGACGGGAGACCCAGTACTTC. Translating it yields CASSLMVGRETQYF.

This clonotype has at least ten counts. The J gene is TRBJ1-1, the V gene TRBV11-2; D call uncertain. The V end lost 2 bases, the J end lost 0 bases, and 13 bases lay between the germline ends. Germline assignment: CDR1 SGHAT and CDR2 FQNNGV. There are 16 residues in the CDR3. The CDR3 DNA is TGTGCCAGCAGCTTAACAGCCCGGAGGGTGAACACTGAAGCTTTCTTT. Amino acid sequence: CASSLTARRVNTEAFF.

The sample holds many counts of this clonotype. The rearrangement uses TRBV6-1 and TRBJ1-1; D might be TRBD1 (6 bases). CDR1 is MNHNS and CDR2 is SASEGT in the germline V gene. The CDR3 contains 14 residues. V lost 5 bases to trimming and J lost 1 base, with 11 bases between them. The CDR3 is CASSQQGTNTEAFF. As DNA, the CDR3 is TGTGCCAGCAGTCAACAGGGAACGAACACTGAAGCTTTCTTT.

CDR3 sequence (DNA): TGTGCCAGTAGCAGGACAGGGAATGGCTACACCTTC. Its protein is CASSRTGNGYTF. The V call is TRBV19, the J call TRBJ1-2, with TRBD1 matching 8 bases. The V gene's germline CDR1 is LNHDA and CDR2 SQIVND (reference sequence). The junction had 3 bases not matched to a gene; V was cut back by 6 bases and J by 6 bases. The CDR3 sequence is 12 residues long.

This clonotype was seen at least ten times. The rearrangement links TRBV20-1 to TRBJ2-7; D could derive from TRBD1 or TRBD2 (5 bases each). The germline gives CDR1 DFQATT, CDR2 SNEGSKA (reference sequence). The V end lost 4 bases, the J end lost 4 bases, and 17 bases lay between the germline ends. This CDR3 is built from 14 residues. This CDR3 is CSATPGPWFYEQYF. CDR3 coding DNA: TGCAGTGCTACGCCGGGACCGTGGTTTTACGAGCAGTACTTC.

Many counts were recorded for this clonotype. This chain connects TRBV7-2 to TRBJ2-5; TRBD2 matches 7 bases. With 5 bases clipped from V and 5 bases from J, the junction kept 11 bases outside the gene matches. The CDR3 contains 15 residues. The germline gives CDR1 SGHTA, CDR2 FQGNSA. CDR3 in DNA: TGTGCCAGCAGCCCCGGCCAGCGGGGCCTGGAGACCCAGTACTTC. This encodes CASSPGQRGLETQYF.

This clonotype showed up just a few times. The chain recombines TRBV27 with TRBJ2-2; D might be TRBD2 (6 bases). This CDR3 is 14 amino acids long. The V and J ends lost 10 bases and 9 bases respectively, with 21 bases between them. The V gene's germline CDR1 is MNHEY and CDR2 SMNVEV (reference sequence). The DNA of the CDR3 is TGTGCCATTGGGGGAGGAGAGGGTACCAGGGAGCTGTTTTTT. Translation: CAIGGGEGTRELFF.

In its sample, this clonotype was seen a few times. The rearrangement links TRBV29-1 to TRBJ1-5; D unresolved. CDR3 length equals 13 residues. CDR1 is SQVTM and CDR2 is ANQGSEA in the germline V gene. V was clipped by 6 bases and J by 3 bases, with 12 bases between them. CDR3 nucleotides: TGCAGCGTCCTTGAAACGGTCAATCAGCCCCAGCATTTT. Translating gives CSVLETVNQPQHF.

This clonotype has more than one count but fewer than ten. The chain uses TRBV7-2 and TRBJ2-2; tentative D call: TRBD2 (5 bases). The germline gives CDR1 SGHTA, CDR2 FQGNSA. The CDR3 loop spans 14 amino acids. V lost 4 bases and J lost 7, with 13 bases in between. This CDR3 is CASSYRLAGGELFF. The CDR3 DNA reads as TGTGCCAGCAGCTACCGCCTCGCGGGCGGGGAGCTGTTTTTT.

The gene calls are TRBV19 and TRBJ2-7; 14 nucleotides agree with TRBD2. Germline V gene data show CDR1 as LNHDA and CDR2 as SQIVND (reference sequence). The CDR3 contains 18 residues. The V gene end was trimmed by 3 bases and the J gene end by 2 bases; junction bases not matched to a gene: 9. As DNA, the CDR3 is TGTGCCAGTAGTATTGGGACTAGCGGGAGCACCGGGACCTACGAGCAGTACTTC. Translation: CASSIGTSGSTGTYEQYF.

This clonotype was seen ten or more times. The chain carries TRBV6-2 or TRBV6-3 and TRBJ2-7; possibly TRBD2 for D (6 bases). The CDR3 runs to 12 residues. Trimming left V 8 bases short and J 3 bases short, with 11 bases between. The germline V gene encodes CDR1 MNHEY and CDR2 SVGEGT. The CDR3 region is CASGLALYEQYF. In nucleotides, the CDR3 is TGTGCCAGCGGGCTAGCGCTCTACGAGCAGTACTTC.

This chain links TRBV19 with TRBJ2-3; possibly TRBD1 or TRBD2 for D (5 bases each). CDR1 LNHDA and CDR2 SQIVND come from the germline V gene (reference sequence). The CDR3 runs to 16 residues. The V end lost 3 bases, the J end lost 4 bases, and 17 bases lay between the germline ends. DNA for the CDR3: TGTGCCAGTAGTATTTTTGTGACAGCAGCGGCAGATACGCAGTATTTT. Translating it yields CASSIFVTAAADTQYF.

This clonotype was observed a handful of times. A much larger clone lies a single base off, so this may be a read error. This rearrangement joins TRBV6-5 to TRBJ2-7; TRBD2 might be the D (5 bases). The length of the CDR3 is 14 residues. The V gene's germline CDR1 is MNHEY and CDR2 SVGAGI. As DNA, the CDR3 is TGTGCCAGCAGTTACGCCGGAGGTTATGACGACCAGTACTTC. It is translated as CASSYAGGYDDQYF.

The chain couples TRBV12-5 to TRBJ2-1; maybe TRBD2 (7 bases). The CDR3 sequence is 13 residues long. Germline V lookup: CDR1 LGHNT, CDR2 FRNRAP. V lost 8 bases to trimming and J lost 0 bases, with 8 bases between them. The CDR3 bases are TGTGCTAGTCGGGGGGCCTCCTACAATGAGCAGTTCTTC. It encodes CASRGASYNEQFF.

This clonotype has a count of ten or more. The chain links TRBV27 to TRBJ2-7; 9 bases are shared with TRBD2. Unmatched junction bases numbered 9, after V lost 1 base and J lost 5 bases. Germline CDR1 MNHEY, CDR2 SMNVEV (reference sequence). The CDR3 has 16 amino acids. CDR3 DNA sequence: TGTGCCAGCAGTTTATTGGGGCGGGAGGGCCAAGACGAGCAGTACTTC. It codes for CASSLLGREGQDEQYF.

The chain carries TRBV7-2 and TRBJ2-3; 10 bases agree with TRBD2. Germline V gene lookup returns CDR1 SGHTA and CDR2 FQGNSA. The CDR3 is 14 residues long. V shed 6 bases and J 1 base; nucleotides not matched to a gene: 1. CDR3 nucleotides: TGTGCCAGCAGGGGGACTAGCGGCACAGATACGCAGTATTTT. Residues: CASRGTSGTDTQYF.

This clonotype was recorded a few times. This chain joins TRBV7-3 and TRBJ1-1; 7 bases fit TRBD1. With 1 base clipped from V and 4 bases from J, the junction kept 0 bases outside the gene matches. The CDR3 consists of 13 residues. Germline lookup yields CDR1 SGHTA and CDR2 FQGTGA. CDR3 nucleotides: TGTGCCAGCAGCTTAAAGGGGGCCACTGAAGCTTTCTTT. It specifies CASSLKGATEAFF.